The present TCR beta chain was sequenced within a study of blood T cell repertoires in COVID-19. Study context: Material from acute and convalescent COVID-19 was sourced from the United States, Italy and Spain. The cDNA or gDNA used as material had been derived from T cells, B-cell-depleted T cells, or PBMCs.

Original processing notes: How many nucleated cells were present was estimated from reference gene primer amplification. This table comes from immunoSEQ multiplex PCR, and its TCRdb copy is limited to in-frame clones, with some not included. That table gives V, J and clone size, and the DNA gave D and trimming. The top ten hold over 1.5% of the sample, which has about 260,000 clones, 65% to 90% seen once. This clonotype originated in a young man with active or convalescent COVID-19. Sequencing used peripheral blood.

The DNA for the CDR3 is TGTGCCAGTAGTATTCGGGACAGGAATCAGCCCCAGCATTTT. Its protein product is CASSIRDRNQPQHF. The chain has TRBV19 and TRBJ1-5; 8 nucleotides align to TRBD1. Germline V CDR1 and CDR2: LNHDA, SQIVND (reference sequence). V lost 3 bases and J lost 4; bases outside the gene matches: 2. The CDR3 runs to 14 residues.